This T cell receptor (beta chain) was recorded in a study of control samples from healthy donors and cancer patients. Assay used: immunoSEQ multiplex PCR; TCRdb lists only in-frame clones, some missing. The sample has around 100,000 clones; 92% are singletons. CDR1 KGHSH and CDR2 LQKENI come from the germline V gene. Trimming left V 3 bases short and J 7 bases short, with 7 bases between. The CDR3 sequence is 12 residues long. This TCR was sampled from a woman aged 18-29 years in good health. Sequencing was done on a sample of blood. The chain combines TRBV18 with TRBJ2-1; no clear D gene. The CDR3, as DNA: TGTGCCAGCTCACCGTTGGGGAATGAGCAGTTCTTC. Translated: CASSPLGNEQFF.